This T cell receptor (beta chain) was captured by sequencing in a study of cytomegalovirus exposure and HLA in healthy donors. Study outcomes and limitations: V- and J-gene trimming of TCR beta was linked (in a later analysis) to a missense DCLRE1C variant. Available immune exposure information was restricted to CMV serostatus only.

This CDR3 has 14 amino acids. The germline CDR1 and CDR2 sequences are SGHRS and YFSETQ. The germline V and J ends were trimmed by 0 bases and 2 bases, with 8 bases remaining between them. For this clone: Its specificity is unknown.

Primers: 60 Vbeta forward and 13 Jbeta reverse. Data came from immunoSEQ multiplex PCR; TCRdb stores just in-frame clones and leaves some out. Of roughly 120,000 clones in the sample, 70% to 75% were seen once. The TCR originated in a woman aged 18-30 years in good health and CMV-seronegative. The chain carries TRBV5-1 and TRBJ2-5; D might be TRBD1 (6 bases). The sequenced sample was PBMCs. The CDR3 DNA reads TGCGCCAGCAGCTTGGACAGGGCGCAAGAGACCCAGTACTTC. Translating it yields CASSLDRAQETQYF.